This is a list of T cell receptor beta chains from one sample in a study of blood T cell repertoires in COVID-19. The assay was immunoSEQ multiplex PCR, and TCRdb's table has in-frame clones only and misses some. The data hold 200,000 to 300,000 clones, with about 88% observed a single time. The sequenced material came from peripheral blood. These receptors were taken from a woman aged 60 to 75 with COVID-19, enrolled during active disease. Both conserved end residues are part of each CDR3. The D gene is left open where the match is weak. Part of the rows lack a size; the others show once, few, many or a class for expanded clones.

clone_size j_call d_call cdr3_length v_call cdr3_aa
NA TRBJ2-3 TRBD1 16 TRBV5-5 CASSSWVWTGGDTQYF
NA TRBJ2-1 TRBD2 15 TRBV5-1 CASRFNSGRAGEQFF
NA TRBJ2-1 TRBD1 16 TRBV9 CASSPHTGGIDNEQFF
NA TRBJ2-7 TRBD1 15 TRBV19 CASSIRQGKTYEQYF
NA TRBJ1-3 NA 18 TRBV28 CASSLGGLEQGSGNTIYF
NA TRBJ2-3 NA 13 TRBV6-2/TRBV6-3 CASSRDSTDTQYF
NA TRBJ1-4 TRBD1 14 TRBV3-1/TRBV3-2 CASSRRTGHEKLFF
NA TRBJ2-1 NA 13 TRBV12-3/TRBV12-4 CASSLGPADEQFF
NA TRBJ1-1 NA 14 TRBV5-4 CASSLVGAGTEAFF
NA TRBJ2-5 TRBD2 14 TRBV7-9 CASSLLAGGETQYF
NA TRBJ1-2 NA 14 TRBV6-1 CASSEAGESYGYTF
NA TRBJ1-1 TRBD1 16 TRBV6-6 CASRRGQGVGNTEAFF
NA TRBJ1-1 TRBD1 16 TRBV19 CASSTSTGASNTEAFF
NA TRBJ2-1 NA 12 TRBV30 CAWSVLYNEQFF
once TRBJ2-3 TRBD2 17 TRBV5-1 CASSLGSGLAGTDTQYF
NA TRBJ2-4 TRBD1 15 TRBV25-1 CASEVSTGVGNIQYF
NA TRBJ2-1 NA 15 TRBV6-4 CASSDDSGRYNEQFF
NA TRBJ2-2 NA 14 TRBV30 CAWSVQGFTGELFF
NA TRBJ2-2 TRBD2 13 TRBV7-3 CATRVGTSGELFF
few TRBJ1-4 NA 13 TRBV30 CAWSTGLDEKLFF
NA TRBJ2-5 TRBD2 17 TRBV10-2 CASRPGTSGRRQETQYF
NA TRBJ1-2 NA 13 TRBV28 CASGLDKPMGYTF